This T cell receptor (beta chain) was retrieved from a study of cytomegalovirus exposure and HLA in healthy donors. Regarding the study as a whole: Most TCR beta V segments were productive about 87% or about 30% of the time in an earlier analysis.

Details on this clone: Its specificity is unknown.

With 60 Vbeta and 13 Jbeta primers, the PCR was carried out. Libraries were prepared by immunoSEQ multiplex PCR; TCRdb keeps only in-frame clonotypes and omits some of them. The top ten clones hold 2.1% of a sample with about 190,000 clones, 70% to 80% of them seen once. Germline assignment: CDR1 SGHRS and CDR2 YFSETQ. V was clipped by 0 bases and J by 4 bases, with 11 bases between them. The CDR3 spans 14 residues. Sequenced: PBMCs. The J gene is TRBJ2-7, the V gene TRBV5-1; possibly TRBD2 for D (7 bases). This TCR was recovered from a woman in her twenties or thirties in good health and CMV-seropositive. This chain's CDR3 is CASSLDREGYEQYF. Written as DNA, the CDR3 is TGCGCCAGCAGCTTGGACAGGGAGGGGTACGAGCAGTACTTC. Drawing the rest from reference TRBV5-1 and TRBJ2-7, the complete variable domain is KAGVTQTPRYLIKTRGQQVTLSCSPISGHRSVSWYQQTPGQGLQFLFEYFSETQRNKGNFPGRFSGRQFSNSRSEMNVSTLELGDSALYLCASSLDREGYEQYFGPGTRLTVT.